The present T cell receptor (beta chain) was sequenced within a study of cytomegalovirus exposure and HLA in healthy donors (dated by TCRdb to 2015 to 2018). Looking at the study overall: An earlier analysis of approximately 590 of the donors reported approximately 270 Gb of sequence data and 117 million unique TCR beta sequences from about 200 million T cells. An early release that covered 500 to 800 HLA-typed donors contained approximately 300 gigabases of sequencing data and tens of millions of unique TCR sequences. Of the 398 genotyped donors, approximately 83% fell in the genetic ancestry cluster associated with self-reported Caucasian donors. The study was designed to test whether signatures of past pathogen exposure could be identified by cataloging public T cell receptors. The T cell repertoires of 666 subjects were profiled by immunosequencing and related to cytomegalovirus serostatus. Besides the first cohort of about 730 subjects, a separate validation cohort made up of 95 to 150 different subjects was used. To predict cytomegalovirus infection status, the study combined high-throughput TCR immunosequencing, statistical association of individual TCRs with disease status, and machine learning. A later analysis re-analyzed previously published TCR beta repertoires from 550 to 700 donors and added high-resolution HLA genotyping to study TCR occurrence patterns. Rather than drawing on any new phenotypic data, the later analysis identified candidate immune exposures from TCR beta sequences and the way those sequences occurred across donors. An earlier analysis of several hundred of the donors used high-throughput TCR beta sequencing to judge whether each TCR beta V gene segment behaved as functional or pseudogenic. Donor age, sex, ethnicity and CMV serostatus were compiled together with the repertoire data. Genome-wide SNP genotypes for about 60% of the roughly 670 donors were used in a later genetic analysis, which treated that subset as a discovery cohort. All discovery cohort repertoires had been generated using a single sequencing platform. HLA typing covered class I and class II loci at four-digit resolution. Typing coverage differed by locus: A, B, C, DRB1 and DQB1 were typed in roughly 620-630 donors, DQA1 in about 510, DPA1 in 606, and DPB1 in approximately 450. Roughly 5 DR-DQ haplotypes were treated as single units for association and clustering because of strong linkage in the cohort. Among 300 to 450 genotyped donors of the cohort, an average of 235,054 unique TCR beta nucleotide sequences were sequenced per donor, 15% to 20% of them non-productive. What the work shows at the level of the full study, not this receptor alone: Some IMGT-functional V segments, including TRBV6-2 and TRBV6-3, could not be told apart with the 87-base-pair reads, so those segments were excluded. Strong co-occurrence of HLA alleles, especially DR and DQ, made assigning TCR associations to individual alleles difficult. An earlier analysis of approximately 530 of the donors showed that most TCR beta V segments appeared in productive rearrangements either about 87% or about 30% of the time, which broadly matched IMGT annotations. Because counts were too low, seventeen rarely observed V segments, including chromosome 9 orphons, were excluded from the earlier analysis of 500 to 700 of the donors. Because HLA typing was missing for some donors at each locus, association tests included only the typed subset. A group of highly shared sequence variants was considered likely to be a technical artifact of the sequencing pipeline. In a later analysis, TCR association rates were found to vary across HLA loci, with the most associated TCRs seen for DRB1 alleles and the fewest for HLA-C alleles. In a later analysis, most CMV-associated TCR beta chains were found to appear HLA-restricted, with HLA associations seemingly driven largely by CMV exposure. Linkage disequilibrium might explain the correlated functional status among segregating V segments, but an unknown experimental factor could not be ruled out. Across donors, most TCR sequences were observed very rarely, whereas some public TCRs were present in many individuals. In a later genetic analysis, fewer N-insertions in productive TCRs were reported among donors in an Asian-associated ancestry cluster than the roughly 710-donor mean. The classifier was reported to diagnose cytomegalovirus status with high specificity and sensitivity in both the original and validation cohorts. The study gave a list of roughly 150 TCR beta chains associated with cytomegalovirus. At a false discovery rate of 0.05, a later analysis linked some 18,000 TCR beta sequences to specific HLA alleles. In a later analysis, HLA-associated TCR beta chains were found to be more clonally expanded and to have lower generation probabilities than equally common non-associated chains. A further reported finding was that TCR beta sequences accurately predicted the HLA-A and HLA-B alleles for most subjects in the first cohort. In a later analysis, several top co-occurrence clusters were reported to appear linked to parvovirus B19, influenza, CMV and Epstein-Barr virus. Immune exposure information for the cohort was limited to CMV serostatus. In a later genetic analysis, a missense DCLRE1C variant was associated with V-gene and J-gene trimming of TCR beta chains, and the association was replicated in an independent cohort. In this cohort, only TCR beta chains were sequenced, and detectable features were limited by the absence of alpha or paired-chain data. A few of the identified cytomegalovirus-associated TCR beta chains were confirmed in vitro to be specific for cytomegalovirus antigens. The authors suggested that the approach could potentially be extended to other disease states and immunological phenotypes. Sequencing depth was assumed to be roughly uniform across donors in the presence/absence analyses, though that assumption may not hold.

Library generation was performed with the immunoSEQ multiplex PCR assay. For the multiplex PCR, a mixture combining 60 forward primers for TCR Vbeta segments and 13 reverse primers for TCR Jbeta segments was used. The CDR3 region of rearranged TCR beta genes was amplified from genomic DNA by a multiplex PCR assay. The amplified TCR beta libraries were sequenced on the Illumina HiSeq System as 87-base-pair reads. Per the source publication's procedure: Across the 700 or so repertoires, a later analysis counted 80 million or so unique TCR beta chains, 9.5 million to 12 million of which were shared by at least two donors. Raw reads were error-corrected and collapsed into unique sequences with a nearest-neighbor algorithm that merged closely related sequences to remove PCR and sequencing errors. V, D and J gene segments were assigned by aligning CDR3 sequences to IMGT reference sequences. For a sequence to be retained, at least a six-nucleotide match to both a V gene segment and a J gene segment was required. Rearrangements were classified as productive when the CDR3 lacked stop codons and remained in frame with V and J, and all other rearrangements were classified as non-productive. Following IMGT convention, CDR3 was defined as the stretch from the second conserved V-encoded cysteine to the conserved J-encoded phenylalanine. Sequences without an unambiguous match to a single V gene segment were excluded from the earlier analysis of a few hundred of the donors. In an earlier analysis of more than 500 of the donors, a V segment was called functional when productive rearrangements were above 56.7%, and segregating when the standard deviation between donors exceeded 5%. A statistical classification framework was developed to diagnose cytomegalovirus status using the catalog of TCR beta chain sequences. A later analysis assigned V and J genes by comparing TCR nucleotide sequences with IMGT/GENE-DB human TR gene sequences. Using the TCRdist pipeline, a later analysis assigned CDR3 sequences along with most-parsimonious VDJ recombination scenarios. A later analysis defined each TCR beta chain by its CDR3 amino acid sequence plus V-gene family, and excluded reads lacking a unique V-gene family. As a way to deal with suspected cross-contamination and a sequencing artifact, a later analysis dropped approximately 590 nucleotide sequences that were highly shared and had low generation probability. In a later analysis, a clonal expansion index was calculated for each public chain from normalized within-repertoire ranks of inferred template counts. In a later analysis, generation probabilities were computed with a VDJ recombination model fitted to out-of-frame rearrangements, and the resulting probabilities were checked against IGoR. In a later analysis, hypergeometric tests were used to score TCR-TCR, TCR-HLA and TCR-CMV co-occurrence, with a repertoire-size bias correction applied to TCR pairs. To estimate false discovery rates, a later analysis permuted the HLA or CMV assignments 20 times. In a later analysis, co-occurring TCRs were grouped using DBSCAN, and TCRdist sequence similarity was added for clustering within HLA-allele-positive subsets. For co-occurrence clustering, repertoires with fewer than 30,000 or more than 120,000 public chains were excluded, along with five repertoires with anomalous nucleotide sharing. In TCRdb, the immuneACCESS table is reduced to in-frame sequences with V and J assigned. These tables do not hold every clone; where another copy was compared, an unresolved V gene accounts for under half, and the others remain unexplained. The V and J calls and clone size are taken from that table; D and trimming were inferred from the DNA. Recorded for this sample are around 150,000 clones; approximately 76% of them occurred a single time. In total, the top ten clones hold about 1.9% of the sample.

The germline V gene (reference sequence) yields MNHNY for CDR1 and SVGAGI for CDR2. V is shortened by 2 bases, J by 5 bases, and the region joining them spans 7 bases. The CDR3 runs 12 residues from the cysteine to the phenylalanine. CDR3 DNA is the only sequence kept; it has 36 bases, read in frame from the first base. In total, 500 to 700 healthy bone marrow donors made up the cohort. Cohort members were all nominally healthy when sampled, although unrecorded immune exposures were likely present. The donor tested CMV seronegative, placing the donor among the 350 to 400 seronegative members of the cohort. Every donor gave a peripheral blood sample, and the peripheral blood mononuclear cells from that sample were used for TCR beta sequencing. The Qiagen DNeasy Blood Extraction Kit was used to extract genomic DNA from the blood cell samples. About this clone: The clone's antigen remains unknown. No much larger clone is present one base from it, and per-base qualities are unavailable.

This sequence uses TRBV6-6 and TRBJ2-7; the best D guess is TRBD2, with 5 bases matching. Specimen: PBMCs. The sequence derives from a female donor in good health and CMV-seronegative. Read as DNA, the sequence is TGTGCCAGCAGTTACCGGGGTGACGAGCAGTACTTC. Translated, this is CASSYRGDEQYF.